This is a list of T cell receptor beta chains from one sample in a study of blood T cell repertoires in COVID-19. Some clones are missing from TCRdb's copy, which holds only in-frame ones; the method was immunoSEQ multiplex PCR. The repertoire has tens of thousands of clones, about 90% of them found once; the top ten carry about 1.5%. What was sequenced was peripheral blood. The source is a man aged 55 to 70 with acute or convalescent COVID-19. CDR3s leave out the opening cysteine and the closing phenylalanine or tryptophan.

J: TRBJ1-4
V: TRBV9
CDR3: ASSPRPTGGNEKLF

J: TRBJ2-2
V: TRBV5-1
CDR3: ASSPRGPGELF

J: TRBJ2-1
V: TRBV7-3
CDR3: ASSSGVINEQF

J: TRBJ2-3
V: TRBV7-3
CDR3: ASRAGTGRSTDTQY

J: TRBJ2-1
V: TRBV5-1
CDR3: ASSSGQGASSSYNEQF

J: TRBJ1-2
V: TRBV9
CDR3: ASSDGQGRDYGYT

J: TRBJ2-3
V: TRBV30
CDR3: AWDGGRRYGRSTDTQY

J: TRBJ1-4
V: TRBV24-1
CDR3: ATSDGAGGYEKLF

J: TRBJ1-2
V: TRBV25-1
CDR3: ASSLRGPNGYT

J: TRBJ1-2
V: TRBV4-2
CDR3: ASSQEIQLRMNYGYT

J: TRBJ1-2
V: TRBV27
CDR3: ASKRGGSFGYT

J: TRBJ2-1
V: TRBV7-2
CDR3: ASSRSYEQF

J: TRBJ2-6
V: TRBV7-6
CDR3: ASSRSRTSGNGANVLT

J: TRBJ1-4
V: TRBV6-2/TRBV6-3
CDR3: ASSSLIGQGAPNEKLF

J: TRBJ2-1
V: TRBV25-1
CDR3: ASSEYMRESNEQF

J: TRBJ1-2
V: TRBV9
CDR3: ASSVDGRGTSPYGYT

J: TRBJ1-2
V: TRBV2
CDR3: AIKSGVGYT

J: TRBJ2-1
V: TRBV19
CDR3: ASRGIKLAGDLYNEQF

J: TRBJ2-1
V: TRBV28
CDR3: ASRSGTSGINEQF

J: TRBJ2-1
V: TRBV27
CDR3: ASASGTALSYNEQF

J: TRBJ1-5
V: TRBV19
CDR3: ASSKGRGTPRNQPQH

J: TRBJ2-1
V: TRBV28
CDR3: ASSLSDEQF

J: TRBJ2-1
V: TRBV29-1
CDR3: SVVSGTTGEQF

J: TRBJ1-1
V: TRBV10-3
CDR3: ATYEGGKAEAF

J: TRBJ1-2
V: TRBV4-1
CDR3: ASGPQQNNYGYT

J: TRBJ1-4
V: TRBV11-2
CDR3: ASSLDPFEKLF

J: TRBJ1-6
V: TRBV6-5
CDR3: ASSYGGTYNSPLH

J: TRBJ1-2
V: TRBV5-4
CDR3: ASSLASSVYGYT

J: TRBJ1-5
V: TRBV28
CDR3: ASREGGQPQH

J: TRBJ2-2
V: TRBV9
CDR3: ASSVATGAGGSKDGELF

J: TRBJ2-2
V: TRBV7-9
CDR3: ASSSGTGGYTGELF

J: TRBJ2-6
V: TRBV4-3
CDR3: ASSQDHSSPVLT

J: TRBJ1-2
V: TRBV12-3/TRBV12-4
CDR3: ASSPLAYGYT

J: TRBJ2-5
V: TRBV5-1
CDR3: ASSTVNSGSLETQY

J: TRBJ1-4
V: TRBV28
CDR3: ASSFRQGGIEKLF

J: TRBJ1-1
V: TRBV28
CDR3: ASMGTGGLAF

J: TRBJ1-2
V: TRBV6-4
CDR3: ASSDYPNDRGYGYT